The 14 T cell receptor beta chains below come from one sample, sequenced in a study of T cells after yellow fever vaccination. TCRdb recomputed calls from the 5' RACE reads with MiXCR, one row per CDR3 protein. The table has approximately 70,000 distinct CDR3 sequences, 6.5% seen once. Sequences were derived from CD8+ T cells sorted from PBMCs, sampled around 45 days after the first yellow fever vaccination. Receptors were obtained from a man aged 18 to 35 who received the YFV17D yellow fever vaccine.

This clonotype was found many times. V and J are TRBV15 and TRBJ2-1; D remains unclear. Germline values: CDR1 LNHNV, CDR2 YYDKDF (reference sequence). Trimming removed 0 bases from V and 10 bases from J, with 10 bases in between. This CDR3 is 13 amino acids long. Here the CDR3 reads CATSRDRGREQFF. CDR3 in DNA: TGTGCCACCAGCAGAGATCGCGGAAGGGAGCAGTTCTTC.

This clonotype showed up just a few times. The V and J genes are TRBV14 and TRBJ2-1, with 8 bases lining up with TRBD1. After removal of 2 bases from V and 6 bases from J, the junction contained 6 bases not matched to a gene. CDR1 is SGHDN and CDR2 is FVKESK in the germline V gene. The CDR3 is 15 residues long. CDR3 residues: CASSQIGTGSNEQFF. The CDR3, as DNA: TGTGCCAGCAGCCAAATCGGGACAGGAAGCAATGAGCAGTTCTTC. Based on the CDR3 plus reference TRBV14 and TRBJ2-1, the full variable domain is EAGVTQFPSHSVIEKGQTVTLRCDPISGHDNLYWYRRVMGKEIKFLLHFVKESKQDESGMPNNRFLAERTGGTYSTLKVQPAELEDSGVYFCASSQIGTGSNEQFFGPGTRLTVL.

This clonotype came up many times. The rearrangement joins TRBV4-3 to TRBJ2-7; D ambiguous. Germline V CDR1 and CDR2: LGHNA, YSLEER. This CDR3 has 13 residues. Trimming removed 0 bases at V and 5 bases at J, with 8 bases between. The CDR3: CASSQDLRDEQYF. The CDR3 DNA is TGCGCCAGCAGCCAAGACTTAAGGGACGAGCAGTACTTC.

This chain joins TRBV6-5 and TRBJ2-5; 10 positions match TRBD2. Germline assignment: CDR1 MNHEY and CDR2 SVGAGI. The length of the CDR3 is 16 residues. The V gene end was trimmed by 4 bases and the J gene end by 3 bases; junction bases not matched to a gene: 8. The CDR3 spells CASSWRLAGLKETQYF. The CDR3 DNA reads as TGTGCCAGCAGTTGGAGACTAGCGGGCCTAAAAGAGACCCAGTACTTC.

By share of the sample, this clonotype is medium-sized. The genes are TRBV6-4 and TRBJ2-3, with 8 bases matching TRBD2. Looked up from germline, CDR1 is MRHNA and CDR2 is SNTAGT. V was pared by 2 bases and J by 0 bases, with 1 base of the junction left unmatched. The CDR3 is 15 residues long. The CDR3 spells CASSDGLASTDTQYF. The DNA of the CDR3 is TGTGCCAGCAGTGACGGACTAGCTAGCACAGATACGCAGTATTTT.

This clonotype was recorded many times. This rearrangement joins TRBV10-3 to TRBJ2-1; 9 nucleotides agree with TRBD2. Looked up from germline, CDR1 is ENHRY and CDR2 is SYGVKD. CDR3 length equals 15 residues. J gave up 3 bases and V 4 bases, and 4 bases lay outside the gene matches. CDR3 in amino acids: CAISAQRGDYNEQFF. DNA for the CDR3: TGTGCCATCAGTGCGCAGCGGGGGGACTACAATGAGCAGTTCTTC.

This clonotype has ten or more counts. J is TRBJ2-1 and V is TRBV27, with 9 bases fitting TRBD1. The germline V gene has CDR1 MNHEY and CDR2 SMNVEV (reference sequence). J was trimmed by 9 bases and V by 5 bases; bases with no gene match: 14. This CDR3 has 16 amino acids. The CDR3 is CASSPKSNRGQSEQFF. CDR3 coding DNA: TGTGCCAGCAGTCCAAAGTCTAACAGGGGGCAGAGTGAGCAGTTCTTC.

This clonotype has at least ten counts. The chain has TRBV9 and TRBJ1-1; D is unclear. The CDR3 sequence is 14 residues long. The germline gives CDR1 SGDLS, CDR2 YYNGEE. V was pared by 3 bases and J by 4 bases, with 13 bases between. The CDR3 DNA reads as TGTGCCAGCAGCGAACTCGGACGAAGCACTGAAGCTTTCTTT. This sequence encodes CASSELGRSTEAFF. Looking up the rest from reference TRBV9 and TRBJ1-1 gives the full variable domain: DSGVTQTPKHLITATGQRVTLRCSPRSGDLSVYWYQQSLDQGLQFLIQYYNGEERAKGNILERFSAQQFPDLHSELNLSSLELGDSALYFCASSELGRSTEAFFGQGTRLTVV.

This clonotype was counted only a few times. V usage is TRBV11-1 and J usage is TRBJ2-3; 10 nucleotides match TRBD2. The V and J ends lost 5 bases and 4 bases, in that order; junction bases with no gene match: 6. Germline CDR1 reads SGHAT; CDR2 reads FQDESV (reference sequence). The CDR3 has 15 amino acids. CDR3 nucleotide sequence: TGTGCCAGCAGCCTCACGAGCGGGAGGGCAGATACGCAGTATTTT. This sequence encodes CASSLTSGRADTQYF.

The genes are TRBV4-2 and TRBJ2-1, with D uncertain. V lost 10 bases and J lost 5, with 18 bases in between. CDR3 length equals 14 residues. CDR1 is LGHNA, CDR2 YNFKEQ, per germline. The DNA of the CDR3 is TGTGCCATGGGCCCCGAGCGCCGGCACAATGAGCAGTTCTTC. It encodes CAMGPERRHNEQFF.

The chain uses TRBV24-1 and TRBJ2-1; 14 positions match TRBD2. The V gene's germline CDR1 is KGHDR and CDR2 SFDVKD. The CDR3 is 15 residues long. V lost 9 bases to trimming and J lost 8 bases; unmatched junction nucleotides: 8. Written as DNA, the CDR3 is TGTGCCACCGGCAAGACTAGCGGGGGGGCGGATGAGCAGTTCTTC. Translating it yields CATGKTSGGADEQFF.

The genes are TRBV4-3 and TRBJ1-1; D call uncertain. V was pared by 4 bases and J by 3 bases, with 9 bases between. CDR1 is LGHNA, CDR2 YSLEER, per germline. The CDR3 spans 13 residues. The CDR3 loop is CASSPYRDTEAFF. CDR3 DNA: TGCGCCAGCAGCCCATACCGAGACACTGAAGCTTTCTTT.

This clonotype was counted a few times. The chain joins TRBV3-1 to TRBJ1-5; D is possibly TRBD1 (6 bases). This CDR3 comprises 16 residues. The V end was cut by 4 bases, the J end by 1 base, with 14 bases between. The germline gives CDR1 LGHDT, CDR2 YNNKEL (reference sequence). This chain's CDR3 is CASSLGQSTSNQPQHF. The CDR3 nucleotides read TGTGCCAGCAGCCTCGGACAGAGCACCAGCAATCAGCCCCAGCATTTT.

V is TRBV12-3 or TRBV12-4 and J is TRBJ1-5; weak D call: TRBD1 (5 bases). This CDR3 spans 14 amino acids. Trimming left V 5 bases short and J 4 bases short, with 12 bases between. The CDR3 protein is CASSHPGSNQPQHF. CDR3 DNA: TGTGCCAGCAGTCACCCAGGGTCAAATCAGCCCCAGCATTTT.